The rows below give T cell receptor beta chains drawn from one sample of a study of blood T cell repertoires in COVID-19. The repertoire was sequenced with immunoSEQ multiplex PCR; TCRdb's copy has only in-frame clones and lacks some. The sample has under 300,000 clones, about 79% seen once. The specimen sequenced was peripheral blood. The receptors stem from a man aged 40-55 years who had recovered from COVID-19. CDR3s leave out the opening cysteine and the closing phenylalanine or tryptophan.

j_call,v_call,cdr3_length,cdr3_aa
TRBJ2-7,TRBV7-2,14,ASSPYGAGVAYEQY
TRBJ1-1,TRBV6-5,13,ASSYSSYMNTEAF
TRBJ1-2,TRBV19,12,ASSIDEENYGYT
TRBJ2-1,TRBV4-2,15,ASSQDSGGPPYNEQF
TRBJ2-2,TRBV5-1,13,ASSYGGANTGELF
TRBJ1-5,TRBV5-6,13,ASSLKRVSNQPQH
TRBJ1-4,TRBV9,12,ASSARIGGSELF
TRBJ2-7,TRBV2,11,ATRRESSYEQY
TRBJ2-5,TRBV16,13,ASSQWGLTGETQY
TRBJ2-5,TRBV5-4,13,ASSLGQGEGETQY
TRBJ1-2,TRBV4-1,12,ASRQTDRAGGYT
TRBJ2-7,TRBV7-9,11,ASSFSGSYEQY
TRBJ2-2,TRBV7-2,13,ASNRESVNTGELF
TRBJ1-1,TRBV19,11,ASSPRGDTEAF
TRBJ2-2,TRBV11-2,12,ASSSLRGTGELF
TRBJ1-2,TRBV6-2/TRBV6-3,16,ASSSPTGTGDPFRGYT
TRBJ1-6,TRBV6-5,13,ASSPTRQGNSPLH
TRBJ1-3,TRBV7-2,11,ASSFRGGRTIY
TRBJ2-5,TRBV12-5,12,ASGLRDSGETQY
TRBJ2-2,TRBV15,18,ATSRDKSAGGRPGAGELF
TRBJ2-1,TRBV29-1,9,SVAYQDEQF
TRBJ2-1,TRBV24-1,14,ATSDRLAGGPHEQF
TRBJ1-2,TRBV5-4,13,ASSLVAQAGYGYT
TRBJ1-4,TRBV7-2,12,ASSLSGPEEKLF
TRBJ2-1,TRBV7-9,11,ASSFRGLNEQF
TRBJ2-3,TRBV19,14,ASSSRTGELTDTQY
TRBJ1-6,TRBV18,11,ASSTDRRSPLH
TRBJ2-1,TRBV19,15,ASSIWWSSGRLNEQF
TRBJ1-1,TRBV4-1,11,ASSQDQGLEAF
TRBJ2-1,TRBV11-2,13,ASNPSYLLNNEQF
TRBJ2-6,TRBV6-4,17,ASSRLNQGRATGANVLT
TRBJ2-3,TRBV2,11,ARGGSSTDTQY